The 2 T cell receptor beta chains listed next were all sequenced from one sample in a study of human thymus T cells (dated by TCRdb to 2020 to 2022). The library was prepared using the immunoSEQ multiplex PCR assay. TCRdb holds this immuneACCESS table with in-frame rearrangements only. Some clones are missing; in checked studies, unresolved V genes explain under half, and the rest has no known cause. This sample has tens of thousands of clones in its table, and about 93% of those were observed once. The ten largest make up around 5.9% of the sample. Specimen: blood. These receptors were taken from a boy under two years old with a congenital heart defect but otherwise immunologically healthy.

The chain joins TRBV2 to TRBJ1-2; 7 positions agree with TRBD1. From germline, CDR1 is SNHLY and CDR2 FYNNEI. This CDR3 has 14 amino acids. Losses at the gene ends were 5 bases for V and 8 bases for J; bases not matched to a gene: 11. The CDR3 loop is CASSWTGGVWGYTF. CDR3 DNA: TGTGCCAGCAGTTGGACAGGCGGGGTATGGGGCTACACCTTC.

This sequence joins TRBV6-1 and TRBJ2-3; D is unresolved. Deletions cut 3 bases from V and 5 bases from J, with 6 bases between. The CDR3 is 12 residues long. Germline-derived CDR1 and CDR2 are MNHNS and SASEGT. The CDR3 DNA reads as TGTGCCAGCAGTGATCTCAGAGATACGCAGTATTTT. This gives the protein CASSDLRDTQYF.